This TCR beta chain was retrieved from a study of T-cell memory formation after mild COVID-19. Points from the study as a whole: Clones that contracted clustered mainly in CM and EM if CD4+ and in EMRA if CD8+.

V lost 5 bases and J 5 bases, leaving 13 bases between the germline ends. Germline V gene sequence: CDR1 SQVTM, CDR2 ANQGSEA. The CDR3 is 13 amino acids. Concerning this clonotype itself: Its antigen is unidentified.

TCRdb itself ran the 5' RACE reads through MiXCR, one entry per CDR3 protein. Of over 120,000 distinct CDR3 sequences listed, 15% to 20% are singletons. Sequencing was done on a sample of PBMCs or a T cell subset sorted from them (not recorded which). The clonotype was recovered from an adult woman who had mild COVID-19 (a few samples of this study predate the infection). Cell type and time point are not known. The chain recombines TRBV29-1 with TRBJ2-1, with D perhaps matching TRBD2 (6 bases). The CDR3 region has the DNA TGCAGCGTTTGGAGGGAGTACAACAATGAGCAGTTCTTC. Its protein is CSVWREYNNEQFF.